Listed below are T cell receptor beta chains from one sample, sequenced in a study of cytomegalovirus exposure and HLA in healthy donors. Profiled with immunoSEQ multiplex PCR; TCRdb holds only in-frame clones, not every one. The table includes about 100,000 clones, 10% detected once. Specimen: PBMCs. The receptors stem from a man aged 35-49 years in good health and CMV-seropositive. The CDR3 runs from the conserved cysteine through the conserved F or W. D genes are given only for firm matches. Expanded clones are given a class, and other clones once, few, many or no size at all.

TRBJ2-1 | - | TRBV10-3 | - | CAISESIVSDNEQFF | TGTGCCATCAGTGAGTCGATAGTTTCGGACAATGAGCAGTTCTTC
TRBJ1-2 | many | TRBV28 | TRBD1 | CASRGTGIYGYTF | TGTGCCAGCAGGGGGACAGGGATCTATGGCTACACCTTC
TRBJ1-2 | few | TRBV4-3 | - | CASSQEGRASGYTF | TGCGCCAGCAGCCAAGAGGGCAGGGCGAGTGGCTACACCTTC
TRBJ1-3 | - | TRBV7-9 | TRBD1 | CASSIGTGRGNTIYF | TGTGCCAGCAGCATTGGGACAGGGCGAGGAAACACCATATATTTT
TRBJ2-1 | - | TRBV11-2 | TRBD2 | CASSPLLAGSLNEQFF | TGTGCCAGCAGCCCTTTACTAGCGGGAAGCCTCAATGAGCAGTTCTTC
TRBJ2-1 | - | TRBV5-1 | TRBD2 | CASSLIAGGPSYNEQFF | TGCGCCAGCAGCTTGATTGCGGGAGGGCCTTCCTACAATGAGCAGTTCTTC
TRBJ1-3 | - | TRBV9 | - | CASSVRSGNTIYF | TGTGCCAGCAGCGTCCGCTCTGGAAACACCATATATTTT
TRBJ1-4 | few | TRBV28 | TRBD1 | CASSPYRGANEKLFF | TGTGCCAGCAGTCCCTACAGGGGAGCTAATGAAAAACTGTTTTTT
TRBJ2-2 | few | TRBV5-1 | TRBD2 | CASRAAGDTGELFF | TGCGCCAGCAGAGCGGCGGGAGACACCGGGGAGCTGTTTTTT
TRBJ2-1 | - | TRBV29-1 | - | CSVVPRYNEQFF | TGCAGCGTTGTACCGCGCTACAATGAGCAGTTCTTC
TRBJ1-2 | few | TRBV28 | - | CASSYATAYGYTF | TGTGCCAGCAGCTATGCGACAGCCTATGGCTACACCTTC
TRBJ2-7 | few | TRBV7-8 | TRBD1 | CASRVQGSYEQYF | TGTGCCAGCAGGGTACAGGGGTCCTACGAGCAGTACTTC
TRBJ2-3 | few | TRBV7-9 | TRBD1 | CASSDRDRDPHGTQYF | TGTGCCAGCAGCGACCGGGACAGGGACCCCCACGGTACGCAGTATTTT
TRBJ2-1 | - | TRBV19 | - | CASSMSGSYNEQFF | TGTGCCAGTAGTATGAGCGGGTCCTACAATGAGCAGTTCTTC
TRBJ2-4 | - | TRBV7-5 | - | CARSLQIAKNIQYF | TGTGCCAGAAGCTTACAGATAGCCAAAAACATTCAGTACTTC
TRBJ2-3 | - | TRBV5-6 | - | CASSLGRDTQYF | TGTGCCAGCAGCTTGGGGAGAGATACGCAGTATTTT
TRBJ2-3 | - | TRBV7-2 | - | CASSLVRAPDTQYF | TGTGCCAGCAGCTTAGTGAGGGCACCAGATACGCAGTATTTT
TRBJ2-6 | - | TRBV4-2 | TRBD1 | CASSPTGTANSGANVLTF | TGTGCCAGCAGCCCGACTGGGACAGCGAACTCTGGGGCCAACGTCCTGACTTTC
TRBJ2-5 | - | TRBV29-1 | - | CSVAGKRQETQYF | TGCAGCGTTGCAGGGAAACGGCAAGAGACCCAGTACTTC
TRBJ2-2 | - | TRBV6-1 | TRBD2 | CASSAASGITHTGELFF | TGTGCCAGCAGTGCGGCTAGCGGGATCACTCACACCGGGGAGCTGTTTTTT
TRBJ2-1 | - | TRBV6-1 | - | CASSAGQLNEQFF | TGTGCCAGCAGCGCGGGACAGCTAAATGAGCAGTTCTTC
TRBJ1-4 | - | TRBV29-1 | - | CSVISRESNEKLFF | TGCAGCGTTATCTCGAGGGAGTCTAATGAAAAACTGTTTTTT
TRBJ2-1 | few | TRBV5-4 | TRBD1 | CASSPTGGGQGNEQFF | TGTGCCAGCAGCCCGACAGGGGGAGGGCAGGGTAATGAGCAGTTCTTC
TRBJ2-1 | - | TRBV5-1 | TRBD1 | CASSRRDRPSSYNEQFF | TGCGCCAGCAGCCGACGGGACAGACCTAGCTCCTACAATGAGCAGTTCTTC
TRBJ1-1 | - | TRBV4-2 | - | CASSQGRGGTEAFF | TGTGCCAGCAGCCAAGGGAGGGGGGGAACTGAAGCTTTCTTT
TRBJ1-4 | few | TRBV4-1 | - | CASSQAFRAEGEKLFF | TGCGCCAGCAGCCAAGCATTCAGGGCGGAGGGGGAAAAACTGTTTTTT
TRBJ1-1 | - | TRBV21-1 | - | CASSLTRQGSNTEAFF | TGTGCCAGCAGCCTCACTCGACAGGGATCAAACACTGAAGCTTTCTTT
TRBJ1-4 | - | TRBV11-2 | - | CASSSDSGREKLFF | TGTGCCAGCAGCTCGGACAGCGGGAGGGAAAAACTGTTTTTT
TRBJ2-5 | - | TRBV5-1 | - | CASSPVQETQYF | TGCGCCAGCAGCCCCGTACAAGAGACCCAGTACTTC
TRBJ2-7 | few | TRBV27 | TRBD1 | CASSWGQGPYEQYF | TGTGCCAGCAGTTGGGGACAGGGTCCCTACGAGCAGTACTTC
TRBJ2-5 | - | TRBV5-4 | TRBD2 | CASSFTSGIRETQYF | TGTGCCAGCAGCTTTACGAGCGGGATACGGGAGACCCAGTACTTC
TRBJ2-7 | - | TRBV20-1 | - | CSATTGSEQYF | TGCAGTGCCACCACCGGGAGCGAGCAGTACTTC
TRBJ2-7 | - | TRBV27 | - | CASSFTAPGPYEQYF | TGTGCCAGCAGTTTCACAGCTCCAGGGCCCTACGAGCAGTACTTC